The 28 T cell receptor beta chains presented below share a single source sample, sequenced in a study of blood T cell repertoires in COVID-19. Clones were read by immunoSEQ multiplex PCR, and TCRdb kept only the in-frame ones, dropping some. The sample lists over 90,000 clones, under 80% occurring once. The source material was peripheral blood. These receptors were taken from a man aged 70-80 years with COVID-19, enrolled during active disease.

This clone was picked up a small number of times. The CDR3 DNA follows: TGTGCCAGCAGCTTAGACGCCGGTTACAATGAGCAGTTCTTC. It encodes CASSLDAGYNEQFF. The chain carries TRBV7-9 and TRBJ2-1, with D uncertain. Germline V lookup: CDR1 SEHNR, CDR2 FQNEAQ (reference sequence). The CDR3 runs 14 residues. The V end was cut by 1 base, the J end by 4 bases, with 8 bases between. The full variable domain, in which reference TRBV7-9 and TRBJ2-1 provide the parts outside the CDR3, is DTGVSQNPRHKITKRGQNVTFRCDPISEHNRLYWYRQTLGQGPEFLTYFQNEAQLEKSRLLSDRFSAERPKGSFSTLEIQRTEQGDSAMYLCASSLDAGYNEQFFGPGTRLTVL.

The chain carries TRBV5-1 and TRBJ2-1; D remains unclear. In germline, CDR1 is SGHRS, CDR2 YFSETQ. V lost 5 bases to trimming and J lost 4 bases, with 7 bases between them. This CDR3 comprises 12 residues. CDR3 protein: CASSREYNEQFF. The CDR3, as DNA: TGCGCCAGCAGTCGAGAATACAATGAGCAGTTCTTC. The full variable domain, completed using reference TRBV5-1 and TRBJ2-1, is KAGVTQTPRYLIKTRGQQVTLSCSPISGHRSVSWYQQTPGQGLQFLFEYFSETQRNKGNFPGRFSGRQFSNSRSEMNVSTLELGDSALYLCASSREYNEQFFGPGTRLTVL.

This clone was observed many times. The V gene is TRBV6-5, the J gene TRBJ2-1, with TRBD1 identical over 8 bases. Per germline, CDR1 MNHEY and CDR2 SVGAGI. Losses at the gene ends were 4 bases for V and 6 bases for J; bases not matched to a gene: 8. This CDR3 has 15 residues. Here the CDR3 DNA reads TGTGCCAGCAGTTCACCGGGACAGGCTCCCAATGAGCAGTTCTTC. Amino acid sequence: CASSSPGQAPNEQFF.

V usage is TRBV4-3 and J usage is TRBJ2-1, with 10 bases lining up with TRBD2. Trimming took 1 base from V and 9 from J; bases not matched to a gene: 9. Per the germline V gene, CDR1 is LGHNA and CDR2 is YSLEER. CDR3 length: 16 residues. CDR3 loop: CASSQAASGSRIEQFF. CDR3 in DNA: TGCGCCAGCAGCCAAGCAGCTAGCGGGAGCAGAATTGAGCAGTTCTTC.

The CDR3 bases are TGTGCCACCAGCAGAGACAGGTTTCTCTATGGCTACACCTTC. It yields the protein CATSRDRFLYGYTF. This chain uses TRBV15 with TRBJ1-2; the D is unclear. The CDR3 consists of 14 residues. Germline V CDR1 and CDR2: LNHNV, YYDKDF (reference sequence). The germline V and J ends were trimmed by 0 bases and 4 bases, with 9 bases remaining between them.

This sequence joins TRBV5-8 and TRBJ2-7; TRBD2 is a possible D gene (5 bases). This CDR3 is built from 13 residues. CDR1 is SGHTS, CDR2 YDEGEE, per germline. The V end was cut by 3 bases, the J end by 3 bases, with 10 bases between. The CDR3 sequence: CASSSRDHYEQYF. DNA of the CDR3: TGTGCCAGCAGCTCCCGGGATCACTACGAGCAGTACTTC.

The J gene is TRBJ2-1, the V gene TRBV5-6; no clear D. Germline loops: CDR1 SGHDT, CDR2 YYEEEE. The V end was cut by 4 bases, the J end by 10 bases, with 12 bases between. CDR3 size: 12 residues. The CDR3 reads CASSQTFGEQFF. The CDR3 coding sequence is TGTGCCAGCAGCCAGACTTTTGGGGAGCAGTTCTTC.

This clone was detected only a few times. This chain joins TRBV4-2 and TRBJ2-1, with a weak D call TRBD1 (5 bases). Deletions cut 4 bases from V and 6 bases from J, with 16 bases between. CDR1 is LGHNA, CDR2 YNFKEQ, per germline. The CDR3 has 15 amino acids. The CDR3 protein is CASSPKASRGNEQFF. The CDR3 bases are TGTGCCAGCAGCCCGAAGGCGTCTAGGGGCAATGAGCAGTTCTTC.

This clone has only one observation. CDR3 amino acids: CASAVTSGTVRNGYTF. CDR3 nucleotides: TGCGCCAGCGCCGTAACCTCCGGGACAGTGAGGAATGGCTACACCTTC. The V gene is TRBV5-1, the J gene TRBJ1-2; TRBD1 matches at 7 bases. CDR1 and CDR2 from the germline V gene are SGHRS and YFSETQ. The CDR3 length is 16 residues. Trimming removed 7 bases from V and 6 bases from J; junction bases left unmatched: 18. Using reference TRBV5-1 and TRBJ1-2 for the parts outside the CDR3, the full variable domain is KAGVTQTPRYLIKTRGQQVTLSCSPISGHRSVSWYQQTPGQGLQFLFEYFSETQRNKGNFPGRFSGRQFSNSRSEMNVSTLELGDSALYLCASAVTSGTVRNGYTFGSGTRLTVV.

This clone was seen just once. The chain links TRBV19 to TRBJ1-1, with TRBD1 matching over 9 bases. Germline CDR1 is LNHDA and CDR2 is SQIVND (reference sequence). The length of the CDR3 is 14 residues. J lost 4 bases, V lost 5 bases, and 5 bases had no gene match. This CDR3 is CASSLTGGGTEAFF. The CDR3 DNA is TGTGCCAGTAGTTTGACAGGGGGGGGCACTGAAGCTTTCTTT. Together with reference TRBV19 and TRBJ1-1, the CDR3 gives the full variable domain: DGGITQSPKYLFRKEGQNVTLSCEQNLNHDAMYWYRQDPGQGLRLIYYSQIVNDFQKGDIAEGYSVSREKKESFPLTVTSAQKNPTAFYLCASSLTGGGTEAFFGQGTRLTVV.

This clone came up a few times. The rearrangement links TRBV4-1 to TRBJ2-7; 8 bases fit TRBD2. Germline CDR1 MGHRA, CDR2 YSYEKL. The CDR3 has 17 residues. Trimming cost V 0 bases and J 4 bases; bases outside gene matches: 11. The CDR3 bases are TGCGCCAGCAGCCAAGAAGGTATCGGGGGGGCTATTTACGAGCAGTACTTC. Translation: CASSQEGIGGAIYEQYF.

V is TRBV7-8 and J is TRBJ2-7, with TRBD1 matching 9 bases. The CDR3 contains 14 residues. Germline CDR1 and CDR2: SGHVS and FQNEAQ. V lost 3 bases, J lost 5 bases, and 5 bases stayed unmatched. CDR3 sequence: CASSFGQGLDEQYF. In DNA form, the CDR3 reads TGTGCCAGCAGCTTTGGACAGGGGCTCGACGAGCAGTACTTC.

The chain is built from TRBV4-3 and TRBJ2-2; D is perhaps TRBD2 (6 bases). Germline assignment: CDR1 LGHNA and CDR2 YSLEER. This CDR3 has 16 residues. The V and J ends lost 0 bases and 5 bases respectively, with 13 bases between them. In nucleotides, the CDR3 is TGCGCCAGCAGCCAAGAGTGGGGGGTTGGTACCGGGGAGCTGTTTTTT. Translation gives CASSQEWGVGTGELFF.

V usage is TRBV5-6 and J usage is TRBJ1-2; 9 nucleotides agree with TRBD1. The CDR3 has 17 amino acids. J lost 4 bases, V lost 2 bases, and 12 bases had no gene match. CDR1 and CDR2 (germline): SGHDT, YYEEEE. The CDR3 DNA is TGTGCCAGCAGCTTCTCGGGACAGGGAGGCGGATTCTATGGCTACACCTTC. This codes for CASSFSGQGGGFYGYTF.

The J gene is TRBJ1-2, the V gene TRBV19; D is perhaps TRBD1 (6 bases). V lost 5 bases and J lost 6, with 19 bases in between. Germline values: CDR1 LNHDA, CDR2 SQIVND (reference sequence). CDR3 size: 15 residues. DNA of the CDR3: TGTGCCAGTAGTTCTCGACCACCGGACAGCCATGGCTACACCTTC. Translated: CASSSRPPDSHGYTF.

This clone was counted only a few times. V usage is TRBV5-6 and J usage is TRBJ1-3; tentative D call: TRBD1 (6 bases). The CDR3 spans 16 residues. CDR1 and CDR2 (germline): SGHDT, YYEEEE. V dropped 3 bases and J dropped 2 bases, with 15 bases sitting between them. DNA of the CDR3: TGTGCCAGCAGCTACAGGGTTCAAAGGGCTGGAAACACCATATATTTT. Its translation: CASSYRVQRAGNTIYF. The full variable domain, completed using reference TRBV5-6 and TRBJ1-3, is DAGVTQSPTHLIKTRGQQVTLRCSPKSGHDTVSWYQQALGQGPQFIFQYYEEEERQRGNFPDRFSGHQFPNYSSELNVNALLLGDSALYLCASSYRVQRAGNTIYFGEGSWLTVV.

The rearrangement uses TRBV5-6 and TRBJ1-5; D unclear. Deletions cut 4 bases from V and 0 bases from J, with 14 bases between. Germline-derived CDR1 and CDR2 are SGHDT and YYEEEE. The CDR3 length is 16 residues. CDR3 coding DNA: TGTGCCAGCAGCGGAGGAGGACCAAATAGCAATCAGCCCCAGCATTTT. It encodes CASSGGGPNSNQPQHF.

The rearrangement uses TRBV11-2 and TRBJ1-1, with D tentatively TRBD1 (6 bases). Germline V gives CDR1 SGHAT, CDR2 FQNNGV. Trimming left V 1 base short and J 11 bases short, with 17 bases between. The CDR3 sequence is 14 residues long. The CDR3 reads CASSLVTGGGSAFF. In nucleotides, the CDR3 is TGTGCCAGCAGCTTAGTAACGGGGGGCGGATCTGCTTTCTTT.

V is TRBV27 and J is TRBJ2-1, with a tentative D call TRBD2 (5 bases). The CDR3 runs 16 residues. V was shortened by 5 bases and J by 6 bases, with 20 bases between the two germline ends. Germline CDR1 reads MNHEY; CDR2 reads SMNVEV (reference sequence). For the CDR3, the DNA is TGTGCCAGCAGTCTCCTGGGGTTTGGACTGGGCAATGAGCAGTTCTTC. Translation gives CASSLLGFGLGNEQFF.

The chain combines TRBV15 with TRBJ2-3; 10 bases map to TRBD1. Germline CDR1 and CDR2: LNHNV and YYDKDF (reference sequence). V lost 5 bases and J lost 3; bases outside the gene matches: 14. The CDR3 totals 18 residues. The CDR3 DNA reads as TGTGCCACCAGCGGATGGGACCCGACAGGGGGCTTAACAGATACGCAGTATTTT. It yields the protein CATSGWDPTGGLTDTQYF.

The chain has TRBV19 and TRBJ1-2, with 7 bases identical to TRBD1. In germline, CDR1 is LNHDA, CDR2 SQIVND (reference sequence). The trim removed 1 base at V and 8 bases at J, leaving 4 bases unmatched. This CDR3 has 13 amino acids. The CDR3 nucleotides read TGTGCCAGTAGTATAGGCAGGGGGTACGGCTACACCTTC. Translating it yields CASSIGRGYGYTF.

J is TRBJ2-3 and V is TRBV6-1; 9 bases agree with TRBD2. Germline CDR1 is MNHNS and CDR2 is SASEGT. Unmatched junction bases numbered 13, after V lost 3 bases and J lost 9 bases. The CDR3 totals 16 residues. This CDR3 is CASSDVAGELVRTQYF. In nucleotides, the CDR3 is TGTGCCAGCAGTGATGTAGCGGGAGAATTGGTTAGGACGCAGTATTTT.

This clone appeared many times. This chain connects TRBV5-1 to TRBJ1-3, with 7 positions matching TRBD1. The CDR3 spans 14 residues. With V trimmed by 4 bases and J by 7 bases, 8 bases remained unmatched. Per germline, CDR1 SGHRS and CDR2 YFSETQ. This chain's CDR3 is CASSPGQQANTIYF. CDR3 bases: TGCGCCAGCAGCCCGGGACAGCAGGCTAACACCATATATTTT.

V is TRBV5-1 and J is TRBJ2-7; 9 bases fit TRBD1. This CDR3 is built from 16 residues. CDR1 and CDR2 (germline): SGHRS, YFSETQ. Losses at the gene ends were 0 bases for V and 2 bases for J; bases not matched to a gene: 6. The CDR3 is CASSLGHRDRAYEQYF. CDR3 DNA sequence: TGCGCCAGCAGCTTGGGACACCGGGACAGGGCCTACGAGCAGTACTTC.

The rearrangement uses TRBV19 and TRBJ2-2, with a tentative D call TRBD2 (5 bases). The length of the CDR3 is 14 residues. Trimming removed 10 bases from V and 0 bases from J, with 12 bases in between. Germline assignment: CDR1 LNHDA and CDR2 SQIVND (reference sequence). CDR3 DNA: TGTGCCACCCCGGGAACAGCGAACACCGGGGAGCTGTTTTTT. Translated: CATPGTANTGELFF.

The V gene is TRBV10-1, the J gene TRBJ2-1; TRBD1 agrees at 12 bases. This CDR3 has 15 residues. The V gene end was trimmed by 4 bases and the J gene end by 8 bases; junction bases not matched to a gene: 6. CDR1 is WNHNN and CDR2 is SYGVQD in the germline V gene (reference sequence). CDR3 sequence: CASSGGTGGGYEQFF. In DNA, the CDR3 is TGCGCCAGCAGTGGGGGGACAGGGGGCGGCTATGAGCAGTTCTTC.

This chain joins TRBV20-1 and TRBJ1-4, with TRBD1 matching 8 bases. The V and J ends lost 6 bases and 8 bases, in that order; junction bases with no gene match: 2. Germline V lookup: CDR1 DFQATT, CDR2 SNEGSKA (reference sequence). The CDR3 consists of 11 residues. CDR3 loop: CSARTGEKLFF. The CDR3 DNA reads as TGCAGTGCCCGGACAGGGGAAAAACTGTTTTTT.

The CDR3 loop reads CSADQTPLHF. The CDR3 nucleotides are TGCAGTGCCGATCAGACACCCCTCCACTTT. The rearrangement links TRBV20-1 to TRBJ1-6; D is unclear. Germline V gives CDR1 DFQATT, CDR2 SNEGSKA (reference sequence). Trimming removed 6 bases from V and 11 bases from J, with 8 bases in between. The length of the CDR3 is 10 residues.